The 15 T cell receptor beta chains below come from one sample, sequenced in a study of shared clonotypes between healthy human individuals. The data were produced by immunoSEQ multiplex PCR, yet TCRdb's version contains in-frame clones alone and is incomplete. This table holds 850,000 to 1,200,000 clones, 65% to 80% found once. The sequencing sample was made of memory CD4+ T cells sorted from blood. The subset was: CD45RA-negative fraction. These receptors originate from a man between 18 and 35 years old in good health.

CDR3 protein: CASSPPGAGGTDTQYF. The CDR3 DNA reads TGTGCCAGCAGTCCCCCCGGCGCGGGCGGCACAGATACGCAGTATTTT. V usage is TRBV28 and J usage is TRBJ2-3; weak D call: TRBD2 (5 bases). CDR1 and CDR2 from the germline V gene are MDHEN and SYDVKM. This CDR3 contains 16 residues. V was clipped by 5 bases and J by 1 base, with 16 bases between them.

The V and J genes are TRBV9 and TRBJ2-3; D gene uncertain. This CDR3 contains 14 residues. Looked up from germline, CDR1 is SGDLS and CDR2 is YYNGEE. V lost 0 bases to trimming and J lost 2 bases, with 7 bases between them. The DNA of the CDR3 is TGTGCCAGCAGCGTAGTGCCTGACACAGATACGCAGTATTTT. Translating gives CASSVVPDTDTQYF.

The rearrangement uses TRBV30 and TRBJ1-4; the D gene is possibly TRBD1 (5 bases). Per the germline V gene, CDR1 is GTSNPN and CDR2 is SVGIG (reference sequence). Trimming cost V 1 base and J 0 bases, with 12 bases left between them. The CDR3 spans 16 residues. The chain's CDR3 is CAWSGRAGATNEKLFF. CDR3 in DNA: TGTGCCTGGAGTGGCCGGGCGGGGGCAACTAATGAAAAACTGTTTTTT.

CDR3 protein: CASSPPVWNYGYTF. For the CDR3, the DNA is TGTGCCAGCAGTCCCCCGGTGTGGAACTATGGCTACACCTTC. The gene calls are TRBV28 and TRBJ1-2, with D hard to call. Germline V gene data show CDR1 as MDHEN and CDR2 as SYDVKM. CDR3 size: 14 residues. V lost 5 bases, J lost 2 bases, and 12 bases lay in between.

This clone was counted ten times or more. The chain has TRBV18 and TRBJ1-2, with 7 bases fitting TRBD1. J was trimmed by 4 bases and V by 3 bases; bases with no gene match: 5. CDR1 KGHSH and CDR2 LQKENI come from the germline V gene. This CDR3 is built from 14 residues. CDR3 amino acids: CASSPPGGAYGYTF. CDR3 in DNA: TGTGCCAGCTCACCCCCAGGGGGGGCCTATGGCTACACCTTC.

The chain employs TRBV20-1 and TRBJ2-3; D is undetermined. CDR3 length: 11 amino acids. With 6 bases removed from V and 4 bases from J, the gap between germline ends came to 8 bases. The germline V gene has CDR1 DFQATT and CDR2 SNEGSKA (reference sequence). CDR3 DNA: TGCAGTGCACCGGGCTCAGATACGCAGTATTTT. Amino acid sequence: CSAPGSDTQYF.

The rearrangement joins TRBV2 to TRBJ2-7; D uncertain. The V gene's germline CDR1 is SNHLY and CDR2 FYNNEI. Trimming stripped 0 bases from V and 8 bases from J, with 17 bases between. The CDR3 runs 15 residues. In nucleotides, the CDR3 is TGTGCCAGCAGTGAAGCGGGCAGCCCGTCGAGTAAGCAGTACTTC. Protein sequence: CASSEAGSPSSKQYF.

This chain uses TRBV18 with TRBJ2-6; no clear D gene. The CDR3 covers 15 residues. Germline CDR1 KGHSH, CDR2 LQKENI. The germline V and J ends were trimmed by 5 bases and 0 bases, with 8 bases remaining between them. CDR3 sequence reads: CASSAVGSGANVLTF. The DNA of the CDR3 is TGTGCCAGCTCAGCAGTCGGCTCTGGGGCCAACGTCCTGACTTTC.

The chain combines TRBV6-1 with TRBJ2-3; the match to TRBD1 covers 8 bases. This CDR3 has 15 amino acids. Germline CDR1 reads MNHNS; CDR2 reads SASEGT. The trim removed 4 bases at V and 1 base at J, leaving 4 bases unmatched. In nucleotides, the CDR3 is TGTGCCAGCAGTGCCGGGACAGGCGGCACAGATACGCAGTATTTT. Encoded protein: CASSAGTGGTDTQYF.

V is TRBV4-1 and J is TRBJ2-3, with 12 bases matching TRBD2. The germline gives CDR1 MGHRA, CDR2 YSYEKL. J gave up 1 base and V 2 bases, and 10 bases lay outside the gene matches. The CDR3 consists of 19 residues. CDR3 residues: CASSQQLGASGGGTDTQYF. CDR3 bases: TGCGCCAGCAGCCAACAATTAGGGGCTAGCGGGGGGGGCACAGATACGCAGTATTTT.

Concerning this clone: Within the sample, other DNA sequences also encode this same CDR3. The V and J genes are TRBV30 and TRBJ2-2; D unclear. The V and J ends lost 0 bases and 2 bases respectively, with 4 bases between them. The CDR3 has 13 amino acids. Germline V CDR1 and CDR2: GTSNPN, SVGIG (reference sequence). The CDR3 reads CAWSVSNTGELFF. In nucleotides, the CDR3 is TGTGCCTGGAGTGTCAGTAACACCGGGGAGCTGTTTTTT.

The J gene is TRBJ2-5, the V gene TRBV5-4, with D unresolved. Per germline, CDR1 SGHNT and CDR2 YYREEE (reference sequence). The CDR3 is made up of 14 amino acids. V dropped 5 bases and J dropped 4 bases, with 15 bases sitting between them. CDR3 DNA sequence: TGTGCCAGCAGTCTTAGCTTGCTCTCAGAGACCCAGTACTTC. Translated: CASSLSLLSETQYF.

V gene TRBV20-1 combines with J gene TRBJ2-3, with unresolved D. The V gene lost 6 bases and the J gene lost 6 bases, with 7 bases spanning the gap. The V gene's germline CDR1 is DFQATT and CDR2 SNEGSKA (reference sequence). CDR3 length: 10 residues. DNA for the CDR3: TGCAGTGCCGAAGGTGATACGCAGTATTTT. Translation: CSAEGDTQYF.

This CDR3 reads CAIRGQNTEAFF. The CDR3 DNA sequence: TGTGCCATCAGGGGACAGAACACTGAAGCTTTCTTT. The chain employs TRBV10-3 and TRBJ1-1, with D tentatively TRBD1 (6 bases). Trimming took 6 bases from V and 1 from J, leaving 6 bases between them. The CDR3 loop spans 12 amino acids. Germline V gives CDR1 ENHRY, CDR2 SYGVKD.

The chain is built from TRBV19 and TRBJ2-7, with TRBD1 as a possible D gene (6 bases). CDR3 length equals 14 residues. V lost 3 bases, J lost 3 bases, and 12 bases lay in between. Germline V gene sequence: CDR1 LNHDA, CDR2 SQIVND (reference sequence). This CDR3 reads CASSIGTKNYEQYF. The CDR3, as DNA: TGTGCCAGTAGTATTGGGACAAAGAACTACGAGCAGTACTTC. The full variable domain, in which reference TRBV19 and TRBJ2-7 provide the parts outside the CDR3, is DGGITQSPKYLFRKEGQNVTLSCEQNLNHDAMYWYRQDPGQGLRLIYYSQIVNDFQKGDIAEGYSVSREKKESFPLTVTSAQKNPTAFYLCASSIGTKNYEQYFGPGTRLTVT.